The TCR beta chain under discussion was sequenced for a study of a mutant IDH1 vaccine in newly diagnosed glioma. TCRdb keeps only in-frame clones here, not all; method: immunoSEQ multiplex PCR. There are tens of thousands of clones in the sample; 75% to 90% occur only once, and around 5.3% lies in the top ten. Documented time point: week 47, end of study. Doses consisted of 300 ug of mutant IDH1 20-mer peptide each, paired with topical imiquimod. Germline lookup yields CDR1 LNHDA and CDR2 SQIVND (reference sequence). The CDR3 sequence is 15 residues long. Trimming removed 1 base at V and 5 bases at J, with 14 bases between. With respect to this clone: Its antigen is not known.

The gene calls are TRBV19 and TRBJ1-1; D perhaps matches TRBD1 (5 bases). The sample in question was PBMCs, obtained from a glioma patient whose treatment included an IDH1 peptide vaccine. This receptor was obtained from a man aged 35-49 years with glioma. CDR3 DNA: TGTGCCAGTAGTATAGGTAGGCAGGGACTGACTGAAGCTTTCTTT. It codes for CASSIGRQGLTEAFF.